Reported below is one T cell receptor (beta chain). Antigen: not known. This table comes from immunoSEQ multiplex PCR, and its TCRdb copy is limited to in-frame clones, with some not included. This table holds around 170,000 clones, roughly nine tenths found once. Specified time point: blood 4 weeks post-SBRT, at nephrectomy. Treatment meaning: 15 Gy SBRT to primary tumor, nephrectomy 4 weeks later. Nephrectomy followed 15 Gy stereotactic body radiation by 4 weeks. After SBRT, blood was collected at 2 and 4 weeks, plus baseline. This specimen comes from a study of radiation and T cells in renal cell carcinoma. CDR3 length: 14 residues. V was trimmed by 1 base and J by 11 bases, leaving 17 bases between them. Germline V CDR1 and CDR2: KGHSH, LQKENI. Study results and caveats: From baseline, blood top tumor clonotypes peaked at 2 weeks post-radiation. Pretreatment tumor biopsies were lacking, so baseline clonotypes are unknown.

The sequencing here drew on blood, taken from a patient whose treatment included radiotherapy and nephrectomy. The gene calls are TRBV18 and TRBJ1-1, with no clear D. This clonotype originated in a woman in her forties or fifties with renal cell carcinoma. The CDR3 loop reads CASSPRLEGAGAFF. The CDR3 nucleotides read TGTGCCAGCTCACCACGCTTGGAGGGCGCGGGGGCTTTCTTT. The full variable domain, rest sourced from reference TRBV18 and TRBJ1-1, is NAGVMQNPRHLVRRRGQEARLRCSPMKGHSHVYWYRQLPEEGLKFMVYLQKENIIDESGMPKERFSAEFPKEGPSILRIQQVVRGDSAAYFCASSPRLEGAGAFFGQGTRLTVV.